Sequencing of this TCR beta chain was carried out in a study of metastatic and nonmetastatic thyroid tumors. As for the study in general: Patients with malignant and benign thyroid disease provided blood and tumor or nodule tissue, whose repertoires were compared.

By sample fraction, this clone is medium-sized. Each patient went into thyroid surgery without having received any treatment. As processed by the authors: A classifier for distant metastasis in papillary thyroid cancer was constructed using CDR3 differences observed across clinicopathological groups. TCRdb re-clonotyped the PCR reads via MiXCR. For this entry, the V and J calls and clone size follow TCRdb and not the study's own pipeline. There are just over 20,000 clones in the sample; around a sixth occur only once, and 19% lies in the top ten. With 2 bases removed from V and 0 bases from J, the gap between germline ends came to 14 bases. Germline V CDR1 and CDR2: MNHEY, SVGAGI. The length of the CDR3 is 18 residues.

The sequence was collected from a female donor with papillary thyroid cancer or a benign thyroid nodule (not recorded which). Some clones in this sample may be carry-over from other donors' samples. The J gene is TRBJ1-6, the V gene TRBV6-5; D unclear. Input material: blood. The CDR3 sequence is CASSYRPPSSSYNSPLHF. The CDR3 coding sequence is TGTGCCAGCAGTTACCGGCCCCCGAGTAGCTCCTATAATTCACCCCTCCACTTT.